The 10 T cell receptor beta chains in this list originate from one sample, sequenced in a study of blood T cell repertoires in COVID-19. Generated by immunoSEQ multiplex PCR, the TCRdb table keeps only in-frame clones and is missing some. The sample shows some 290,000 clones, 85% to 90% of them seen only once. The sequenced material came from peripheral blood. Receptors were obtained from a woman in her 30s with COVID-19, enrolled during active disease.

This chain uses TRBV5-1 with TRBJ1-1, with 8 bases identical to TRBD1. The V gene end was trimmed by 5 bases and the J gene end by 7 bases; junction bases not matched to a gene: 4. This CDR3 is built from 12 residues. Germline V gives CDR1 SGHRS, CDR2 YFSETQ. The CDR3 protein is CASSKTGVEAFF. The CDR3 bases are TGCGCCAGCAGTAAGACAGGGGTTGAAGCTTTCTTT.

The V and J genes are TRBV5-5 and TRBJ2-5, with 7 nucleotides matching TRBD1. The V segment lost 4 bases and the J segment 3 bases; nucleotides outside the gene matches: 3. Germline-derived CDR1 and CDR2 are SGHKS and YYEKEE (reference sequence). The CDR3 spans 13 residues. The CDR3 coding sequence is TGTGCCAGCAGCCGACAGGGAGAAGAGACCCAGTACTTC. It codes for CASSRQGEETQYF.

The chain employs TRBV5-6 and TRBJ2-5; no firm D call. The germline CDR1 and CDR2 sequences are SGHDT and YYEEEE. Trimming removed 2 bases from V and 1 base from J, with 12 bases in between. The CDR3 has 15 amino acids. CDR3 residues: CASSFIPFIQETQYF. CDR3 DNA sequence: TGTGCCAGCAGCTTTATCCCCTTTATCCAAGAGACCCAGTACTTC.

The rearrangement joins TRBV7-8 to TRBJ2-7; tentatively, D is TRBD2 (5 bases). Germline V gives CDR1 SGHVS, CDR2 FQNEAQ. The CDR3 is 14 amino acids. V was shortened by 7 bases and J by 0 bases, with 13 bases between the two germline ends. CDR3 bases: TGTGCCAGCACGGGGTCCCAGAGCTCCTACGAGCAGTACTTC. Its translation: CASTGSQSSYEQYF. The full variable domain, completed using reference TRBV7-8 and TRBJ2-7, is GAGVSQSPRYKVAKRGQDVALRCDPISGHVSLFWYQQALGQGPEFLTYFQNEAQLDKSGLPSDRFFAERPEGSVSTLKIQRTQQEDSAVYLCASTGSQSSYEQYFGPGTRLTVT.

This sequence joins TRBV29-1 and TRBJ1-4; weak D call: TRBD1 (6 bases). CDR3 size: 12 residues. Trimming left V 7 bases short and J 6 bases short, with 12 bases between. CDR1 is SQVTM, CDR2 ANQGSEA, per germline. In DNA, the CDR3 is TGCAGCGCTCAGGGGTCGGATGAAAAACTGTTTTTT. It codes for CSAQGSDEKLFF.

The V and J genes are TRBV5-6 and TRBJ2-2; the match to TRBD1 covers 10 bases. Germline V gene sequence: CDR1 SGHDT, CDR2 YYEEEE. This CDR3 comprises 17 residues. The trim removed 2 bases at V and 3 bases at J, leaving 7 bases unmatched. The CDR3 loop reads CASSFGTGTGDTGELFF. CDR3 DNA sequence: TGTGCCAGCAGCTTTGGAACCGGGACAGGGGACACCGGGGAGCTGTTTTTT.

The chain joins TRBV6-5 to TRBJ2-7; 9 bases are shared with TRBD2. The CDR3 has 14 amino acids. Trimming removed 2 bases from V and 3 bases from J; junction bases left unmatched: 2. Per germline, CDR1 MNHEY and CDR2 SVGAGI. This chain's CDR3 is CASSYKRGDYEQYF. The CDR3 DNA is TGTGCCAGCAGTTACAAGCGGGGGGACTACGAGCAGTACTTC.

There are a few counts of this clone. J is TRBJ2-7 and V is TRBV18; D gene ambiguous. V was trimmed by 2 bases and J by 3 bases, leaving 17 bases between them. Looked up from germline, CDR1 is KGHSH and CDR2 is LQKENI. CDR3 size: 16 residues. The CDR3 loop is CASSPTAVSTLYEQYF. The CDR3 nucleotides read TGTGCCAGCTCACCAACGGCGGTCTCAACCCTCTACGAGCAGTACTTC.

The J gene is TRBJ2-7, the V gene TRBV7-9; D perhaps matches TRBD1 (6 bases). CDR1 SEHNR and CDR2 FQNEAQ come from the germline V gene (reference sequence). This CDR3 has 13 residues. V lost 2 bases and J lost 6, with 11 bases in between. CDR3 region: CASSLTGMSEQYF. The CDR3, as DNA: TGTGCCAGCAGCTTAACAGGGATGAGCGAGCAGTACTTC.

The chain links TRBV4-1 to TRBJ2-7; TRBD1 is a possible D gene (5 bases). The CDR3 totals 12 residues. Trimming took off 0 bases at V and 7 bases at J, with 7 bases between the two ends. Germline CDR1 reads MGHRA; CDR2 reads YSYEKL. CDR3 in amino acids: CASSQEGPEQYF. The CDR3 DNA sequence: TGCGCCAGCAGCCAAGAGGGGCCAGAGCAGTACTTC.